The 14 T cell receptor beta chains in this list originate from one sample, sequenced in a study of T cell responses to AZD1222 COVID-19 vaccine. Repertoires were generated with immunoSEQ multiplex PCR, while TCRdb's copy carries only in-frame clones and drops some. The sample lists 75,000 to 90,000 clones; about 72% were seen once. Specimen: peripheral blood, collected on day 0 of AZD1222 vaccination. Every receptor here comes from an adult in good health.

The CDR3 coding sequence is TGCGCCAGCAGCTTGGAGCGGGATCCCTACGAGCAGTACTTC. Protein sequence: CASSLERDPYEQYF. The genes are TRBV5-1 and TRBJ2-7, with 7 bases identical to TRBD2. V trimming: 0 bases; J trimming: 2 bases; junction bases outside the gene matches: 2. The CDR3 runs to 14 residues. CDR1 SGHRS and CDR2 YFSETQ come from the germline V gene.

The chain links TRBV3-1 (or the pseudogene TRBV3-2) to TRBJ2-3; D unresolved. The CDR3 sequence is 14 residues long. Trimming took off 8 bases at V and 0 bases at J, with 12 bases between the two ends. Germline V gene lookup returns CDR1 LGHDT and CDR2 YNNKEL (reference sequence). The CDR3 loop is CASAAPTSTDTQYF. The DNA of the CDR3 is TGTGCCAGCGCGGCGCCAACTAGCACAGATACGCAGTATTTT.

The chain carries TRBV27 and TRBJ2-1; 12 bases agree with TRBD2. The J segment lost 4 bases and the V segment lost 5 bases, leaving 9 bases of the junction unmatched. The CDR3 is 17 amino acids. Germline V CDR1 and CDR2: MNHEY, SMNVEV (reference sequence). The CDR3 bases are TGTGCCAGCAGTCCCCGACTAGCGGGAGATCTTTACAATGAGCAGTTCTTC. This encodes CASSPRLAGDLYNEQFF.

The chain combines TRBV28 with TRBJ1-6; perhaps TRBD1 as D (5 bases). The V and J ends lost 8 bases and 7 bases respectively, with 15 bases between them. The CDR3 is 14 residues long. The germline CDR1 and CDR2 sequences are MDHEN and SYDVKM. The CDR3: CASGGIQRNSPLHF. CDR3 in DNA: TGTGCCAGCGGGGGGATCCAGCGGAATTCACCCCTCCACTTT. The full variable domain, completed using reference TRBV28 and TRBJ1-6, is DVKVTQSSRYLVKRTGEKVFLECVQDMDHENMFWYRQDPGLGLRLIYFSYDVKMKEKGDIPEGYSVSREKKERFSLILESASTNQTSMYLCASGGIQRNSPLHFGNGTRLTVT.

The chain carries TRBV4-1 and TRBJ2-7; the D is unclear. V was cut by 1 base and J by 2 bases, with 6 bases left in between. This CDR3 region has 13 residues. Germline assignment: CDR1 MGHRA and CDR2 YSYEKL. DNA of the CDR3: TGCGCCAGCAGCCAAGGGACCCCCTACGAGCAGTACTTC. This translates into CASSQGTPYEQYF.

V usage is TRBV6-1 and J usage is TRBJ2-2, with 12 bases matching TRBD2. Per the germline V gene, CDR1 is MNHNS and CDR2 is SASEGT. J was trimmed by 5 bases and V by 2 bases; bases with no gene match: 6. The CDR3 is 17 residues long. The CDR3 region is CASSERGGTSGTGELFF. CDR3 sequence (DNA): TGTGCCAGCAGTGAAAGGGGGGGGACTAGCGGGACCGGGGAGCTGTTTTTT.

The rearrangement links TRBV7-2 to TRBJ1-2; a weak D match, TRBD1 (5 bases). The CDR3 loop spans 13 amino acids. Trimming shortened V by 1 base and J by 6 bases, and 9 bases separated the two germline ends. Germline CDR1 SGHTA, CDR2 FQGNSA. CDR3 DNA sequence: TGTGCCAGCAGCTTAGGGGGGTTTGATGGCTACACCTTC. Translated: CASSLGGFDGYTF.

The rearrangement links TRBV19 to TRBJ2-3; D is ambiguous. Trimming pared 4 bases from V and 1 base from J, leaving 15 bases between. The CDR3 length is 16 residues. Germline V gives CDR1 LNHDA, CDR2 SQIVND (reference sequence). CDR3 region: CASSKFDLSRTDTQYF. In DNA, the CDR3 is TGTGCCAGTAGTAAATTCGATTTGTCTCGCACAGATACGCAGTATTTT.

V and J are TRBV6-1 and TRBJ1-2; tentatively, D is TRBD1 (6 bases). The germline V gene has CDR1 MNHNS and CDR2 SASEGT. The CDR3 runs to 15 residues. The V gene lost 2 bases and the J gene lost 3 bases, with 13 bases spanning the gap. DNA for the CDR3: TGTGCCAGCAGTGAATTTGGGGGCCTGGACTATGGCTACACCTTC. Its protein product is CASSEFGGLDYGYTF.

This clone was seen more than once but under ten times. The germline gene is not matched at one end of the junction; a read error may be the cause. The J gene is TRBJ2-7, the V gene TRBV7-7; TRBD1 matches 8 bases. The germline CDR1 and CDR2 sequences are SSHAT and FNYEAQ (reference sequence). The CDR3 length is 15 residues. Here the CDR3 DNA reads TGTGCTAGCAGCTTAAAGCAGGGGGCGGACTACGAGCAGTACTTC. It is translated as CASSLKQGADYEQYF.

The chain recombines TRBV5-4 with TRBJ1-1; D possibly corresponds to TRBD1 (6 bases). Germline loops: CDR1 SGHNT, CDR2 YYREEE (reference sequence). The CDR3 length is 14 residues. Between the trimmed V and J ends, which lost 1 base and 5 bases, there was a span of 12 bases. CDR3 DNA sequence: TGTGCCAGCAGCTTGAATACCCAGGGGACTGAAGCTTTCTTT. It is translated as CASSLNTQGTEAFF. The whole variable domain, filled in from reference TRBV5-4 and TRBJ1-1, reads ETGVTQSPTHLIKTRGQQVTLRCSSQSGHNTVSWYQQALGQGPQFIFQYYREEENGRGNFPPRFSGLQFPNYSSELNVNALELDDSALYLCASSLNTQGTEAFFGQGTRLTVV.

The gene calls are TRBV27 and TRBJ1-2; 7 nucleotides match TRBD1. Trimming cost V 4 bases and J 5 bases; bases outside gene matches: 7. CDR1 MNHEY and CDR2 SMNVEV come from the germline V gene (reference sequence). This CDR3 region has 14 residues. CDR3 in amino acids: CASSSNRGPYGYTF. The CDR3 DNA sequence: TGTGCCAGCAGTTCAAACAGGGGCCCGTATGGCTACACCTTC.

CDR3 amino acids: CASSFPAGGYTF. The CDR3 DNA sequence: TGTGCCAGCAGTTTCCCGGCGGGTGGCTACACCTTC. The chain has TRBV6-6 and TRBJ1-2; no firm D call. Per the germline V gene, CDR1 is MNHNY and CDR2 is SVGAGI (reference sequence). There are 12 residues in the CDR3. Deletions cut 4 bases from V and 7 bases from J, with 10 bases between.

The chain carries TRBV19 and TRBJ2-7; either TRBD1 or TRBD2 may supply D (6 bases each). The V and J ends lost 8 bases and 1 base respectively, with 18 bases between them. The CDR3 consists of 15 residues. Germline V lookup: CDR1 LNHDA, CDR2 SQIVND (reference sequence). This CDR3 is CASQLGASASYEQYF. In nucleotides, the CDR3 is TGTGCCAGTCAATTGGGGGCTAGCGCATCCTACGAGCAGTACTTC.